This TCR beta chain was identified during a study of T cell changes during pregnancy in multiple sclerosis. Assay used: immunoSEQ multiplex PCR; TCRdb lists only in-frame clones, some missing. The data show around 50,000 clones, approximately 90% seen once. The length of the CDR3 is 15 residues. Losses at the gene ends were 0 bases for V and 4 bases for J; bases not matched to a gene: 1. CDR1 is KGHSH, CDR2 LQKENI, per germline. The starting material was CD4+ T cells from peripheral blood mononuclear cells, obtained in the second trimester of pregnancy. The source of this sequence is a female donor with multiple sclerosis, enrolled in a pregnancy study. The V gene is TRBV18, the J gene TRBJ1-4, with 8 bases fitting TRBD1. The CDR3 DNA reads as TGTGCCAGCTCACCACCGGACAGGGTTAATGAAAAACTGTTTTTT. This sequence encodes CASSPPDRVNEKLFF.